One sample yielded the 13 T cell receptor beta chains listed below, sequenced in a study of blood T cell repertoires in COVID-19. Assay used: immunoSEQ multiplex PCR; TCRdb lists only in-frame clones, some missing. The table records over 100,000 clones, around 87% of them present only once. What was sequenced was peripheral blood. These receptors were taken from a man aged 50-60 years with acute or convalescent COVID-19.

As to this clone: One junction end does not reproduce the germline sequence, and a read error may be involved. The chain uses TRBV7-9 and TRBJ2-1; 7 nucleotides line up with TRBD2. Germline V gives CDR1 SEHNR, CDR2 FQNEAQ (reference sequence). The CDR3 runs 15 residues. The CDR3 nucleotides read TGTGCCAGCAGCTTGTATAGCGGGCCTTACACTGAGCAGTTCTTC. Translation: CASSLYSGPYTEQFF.

This sequence joins TRBV6-5 and TRBJ2-1; 7 bases agree with TRBD2. Germline V gene sequence: CDR1 MNHEY, CDR2 SVGAGI. The CDR3 runs to 12 residues. Trimming at V came to 10 bases and at J to 0 bases, leaving 0 bases not matched to a gene. The CDR3 loop is CATGGSYNEQFF. The CDR3 nucleotides are TGTGCCACGGGGGGCTCCTACAATGAGCAGTTCTTC.

This chain joins TRBV28 and TRBJ1-5; tentative D call: TRBD1 (6 bases). The germline CDR1 and CDR2 sequences are MDHEN and SYDVKM. V shed 4 bases and J shed 3 bases, with 13 bases lying between them. CDR3 size: 15 residues. The CDR3 is CASSSKDRINQPQHF. CDR3 nucleotides: TGTGCCAGCAGTTCTAAGGACAGAATCAATCAGCCCCAGCATTTT.

The gene calls are TRBV27 and TRBJ1-5; the D is unclear. The V end was cut by 6 bases, the J end by 1 base, with 10 bases between. The CDR3 sequence is 14 residues long. Germline CDR1 is MNHEY and CDR2 is SMNVEV (reference sequence). The CDR3 spells CASSPVGSNQPQHF. The CDR3 nucleotides read TGTGCCAGCAGCCCAGTGGGCAGCAATCAGCCCCAGCATTTT.

The V and J genes are TRBV28 and TRBJ2-7; D is undetermined. This CDR3 has 12 amino acids. V lost 8 bases and J lost 2, with 10 bases in between. Per the germline V gene, CDR1 is MDHEN and CDR2 is SYDVKM. The CDR3 DNA follows: TGTGCCAGCCTAAGTTCCCCCTACGAGCAGTACTTC. It translates to CASLSSPYEQYF.

The rearrangement joins TRBV6-5 to TRBJ2-7; unclear D gene. V lost 5 bases and J lost 1, with 15 bases in between. CDR1 and CDR2 (germline): MNHEY, SVGAGI. The CDR3 extends over 15 amino acids. The CDR3 here is CASSLASTTSYEQYF. In nucleotides, the CDR3 is TGTGCCAGCAGTCTGGCTTCAACGACATCCTACGAGCAGTACTTC.

V gene TRBV5-1 combines with J gene TRBJ2-1; tentatively, D is TRBD2 (5 bases). CDR3 length: 14 amino acids. The V gene's germline CDR1 is SGHRS and CDR2 YFSETQ. Trimming took 5 bases from V and 3 from J, leaving 12 bases between them. The CDR3, as DNA: TGCGCCAGCAGTCCTGGAGGTCTCTACAATGAGCAGTTCTTC. Translation gives CASSPGGLYNEQFF.

The rearrangement links TRBV29-1 to TRBJ2-3, with 11 bases lining up with TRBD2. This CDR3 is 14 amino acids long. Germline CDR1 reads SQVTM; CDR2 reads ANQGSEA. Unmatched junction bases numbered 2, after V lost 3 bases and J lost 3 bases. In nucleotides, the CDR3 is TGCAGCGTTGAGCCTAGCGGGAGGACAGATACGCAGTATTTT. Its translation: CSVEPSGRTDTQYF.

This rearrangement joins TRBV7-9 to TRBJ2-7; 8 nucleotides match TRBD1. CDR3 length equals 15 residues. The junction had 9 bases not matched to a gene; V was cut back by 5 bases and J by 3 bases. CDR1 is SEHNR and CDR2 is FQNEAQ in the germline V gene (reference sequence). The CDR3 sequence: CASSVTGVEYYEQYF. CDR3 DNA: TGTGCCAGCAGCGTGACAGGGGTGGAATACTACGAGCAGTACTTC.

The V and J genes are TRBV6-6 and TRBJ1-2; TRBD1 might be the D (5 bases). V was trimmed by 2 bases and J by 7 bases, leaving 11 bases between them. From germline, CDR1 is MNHNY and CDR2 SVGAGI (reference sequence). This CDR3 is built from 13 residues. This CDR3 reads CASSYEPGGGYTF. In DNA form, the CDR3 reads TGTGCCAGCAGTTACGAGCCCGGGGGTGGCTACACCTTC.

The chain is built from TRBV19 and TRBJ1-4; D perhaps matches TRBD1 (5 bases). Germline V gene sequence: CDR1 LNHDA, CDR2 SQIVND (reference sequence). The CDR3 is 16 amino acids. Deletions cut 1 base from V and 3 bases from J, with 12 bases between. The CDR3 DNA reads TGTGCCAGTAGTATAGTACTGGGGCGGCCTAATGAAAAACTGTTTTTT. Translating it yields CASSIVLGRPNEKLFF.

CDR3 sequence: CATSRERGTEAFF. The CDR3 bases are TGTGCCACCAGCAGAGAAAGAGGAACTGAAGCTTTCTTT. The V gene is TRBV15, the J gene TRBJ1-1; D is unclear. The CDR3 is 13 residues long. Germline V gene lookup returns CDR1 LNHNV and CDR2 YYDKDF (reference sequence). Trimming removed 0 bases from V and 5 bases from J, with 7 bases in between. Variable domain in full (rest from reference TRBV15 and TRBJ1-1): DAMVIQNPRYQVTQFGKPVTLSCSQTLNHNVMYWYQQKSSQAPKLLFHYYDKDFNNEADTPDNFQSRRPNTSFCFLDIRSPGLGDTAMYLCATSRERGTEAFFGQGTRLTVV.

The J gene is TRBJ2-3, the V gene TRBV3-1 (or the pseudogene TRBV3-2), with TRBD2 matching over 8 bases. CDR3 length: 13 amino acids. In germline, CDR1 is LGHDT, CDR2 YNNKEL (reference sequence). V lost 11 bases and J lost 1; bases outside the gene matches: 5. The CDR3, as DNA: TGTGCCGAAGGCGGGAGGTGCACAGATACGCAGTATTTT. It translates to CAEGGRCTDTQYF.